The TCR beta chain described here comes from a study of OX40 agonist ivuxolimab in advanced cancers. The CDR3 consists of 14 residues. V was shortened by 6 bases and J by 4 bases, with 15 bases between the two germline ends. Germline V gene data show CDR1 as ENHRY and CDR2 as SYGVKD. Produced via immunoSEQ multiplex PCR; TCRdb's table is partial and in-frame only. This table holds approximately 60,000 clones, 80% to 90% found once. The source is an adult with an advanced solid tumor such as melanoma, head and neck, liver or kidney cancer. The chain employs TRBV10-3 and TRBJ2-5, with D uncertain. The sample was CD4+ or CD8+ T cells sorted from blood, taken in a trial of the OX40 agonist ivuxolimab. The CDR3 region has the DNA TGTGCCATCAGATACGAACATGGAAGAGAGACCCAGTACTTC. It is translated as CAIRYEHGRETQYF.